What follows are 2 T cell receptor beta chains derived from one specimen sequenced in a study of blood T cell repertoires in COVID-19. Method: immunoSEQ multiplex PCR; TCRdb's copy keeps in-frame clones and lacks some. The table shows 110,000 to 150,000 clones, with roughly 85% occurring only once. Sequencing used PBMCs or T cells enriched from blood (not recorded which). Every receptor here comes from a man in his fifties who had recovered from COVID-19.

The rearrangement joins TRBV5-1 to TRBJ1-2; D ambiguous. The CDR3 is 14 amino acids. V lost 3 bases and J 0 bases, leaving 9 bases between the germline ends. Germline values: CDR1 SGHRS, CDR2 YFSETQ. The DNA of the CDR3 is TGCGCCAGCAGCTCCTTAGACTCTAACTATGGCTACACCTTC. Its translation: CASSSLDSNYGYTF.

This chain connects TRBV3-1 (or the pseudogene TRBV3-2) to TRBJ1-1, with D possibly TRBD1 on 5 matching bases. V was shortened by 1 base and J by 2 bases, with 14 bases between the two germline ends. Germline-derived CDR1 and CDR2 are LGHDT and YNNKEL (reference sequence). The CDR3 covers 16 residues. The CDR3 reads CASSQGGSSLNTEAFF. In DNA, the CDR3 is TGTGCCAGCAGCCAAGGGGGCTCTTCTCTCAACACTGAAGCTTTCTTT.